A single sample gave rise to the 28 T cell receptor beta chains below, sequenced in a study of cytomegalovirus exposure and HLA in healthy donors. Repertoires were generated with immunoSEQ multiplex PCR, while TCRdb's copy carries only in-frame clones and drops some. The sample contains approximately 73,000 clones, approximately 95% of which appear only once. Input material: PBMCs. These TCRs come from a man between 18 and 35 years old in good health and CMV-seronegative.

This sequence joins TRBV29-1 and TRBJ2-7; 7 positions match TRBD1. The length of the CDR3 is 12 residues. Unmatched junction bases numbered 7, after V lost 8 bases and J lost 3 bases. Looked up from germline, CDR1 is SQVTM and CDR2 is ANQGSEA. Written as DNA, the CDR3 is TGCAGCACCCGGGACAGTAACTACGAGCAGTACTTC. Amino acids: CSTRDSNYEQYF.

This rearrangement joins TRBV7-2 to TRBJ2-5, with TRBD2 matching 11 bases. Germline V gives CDR1 SGHTA, CDR2 FQGNSA. The CDR3 has 15 amino acids. Unmatched junction bases numbered 5, after V lost 2 bases and J lost 6 bases. This chain's CDR3 is CASSLLAGGAQTQYF. The DNA of the CDR3 is TGTGCCAGCAGCTTACTAGCGGGGGGCGCTCAGACCCAGTACTTC.

Only one count was recorded for this clone. The V gene is TRBV6-5, the J gene TRBJ1-6; 7 bases align to TRBD1. Trimming took 0 bases from V and 11 from J; bases not matched to a gene: 10. The CDR3 extends over 16 amino acids. Germline CDR1 reads MNHEY; CDR2 reads SVGAGI. This CDR3 is CASSYSGGGGLAPLHF. The CDR3 DNA follows: TGTGCCAGCAGTTACTCCGGAGGGGGCGGTTTGGCACCCCTCCACTTT.

V gene TRBV10-3 combines with J gene TRBJ1-2, with D possibly TRBD1 on 6 matching bases. The germline gives CDR1 ENHRY, CDR2 SYGVKD. This CDR3 is 15 amino acids long. Trimming cost V 3 bases and J 3 bases, with 14 bases left between them. The CDR3 nucleotides are TGTGCCATCAGTGAACCGGCAGGGGAAGACTATGGCTACACCTTC. Translating it yields CAISEPAGEDYGYTF.

J is TRBJ1-2 and V is TRBV15, with D perhaps TRBD1 (6 bases). Trimming took off 7 bases at V and 2 bases at J, with 17 bases between the two ends. This CDR3 has 15 residues. The germline CDR1 and CDR2 sequences are LNHNV and YYDKDF (reference sequence). Here the CDR3 reads CATTGGGALNYGYTF. CDR3 sequence (DNA): TGTGCCACCACTGGAGGGGGGGCCCTCAACTATGGCTACACCTTC.

The J gene is TRBJ1-2, the V gene TRBV29-1; D gene ambiguous. The CDR3 loop spans 12 amino acids. V was shortened by 5 bases and J by 2 bases, with 9 bases between the two germline ends. The V gene's germline CDR1 is SQVTM and CDR2 ANQGSEA. In DNA, the CDR3 is TGCAGCGTTCTAGATCAGAACTATGGCTACACCTTC. Protein product: CSVLDQNYGYTF. Full variable domain (missing parts from reference TRBV29-1 and TRBJ1-2): SAVISQKPSRDICQRGTSLTIQCQVDSQVTMMFWYRQQPGQSLTLIATANQGSEATYESGFVIDKFPISRPNLTFSTLTVSNMSPEDSSIYLCSVLDQNYGYTFGSGTRLTVV.

The chain employs TRBV19 and TRBJ2-7, with a possible D match to TRBD1 (5 bases). In germline, CDR1 is LNHDA, CDR2 SQIVND (reference sequence). Trimming cost V 1 base and J 2 bases, with 15 bases left between them. The CDR3 is 16 amino acids. The CDR3 loop reads CASSIAFSGIPYEQYF. The DNA for the CDR3 is TGTGCCAGTAGTATAGCTTTTTCAGGGATTCCCTACGAGCAGTACTTC. The full variable domain, its missing parts supplied by reference TRBV19 and TRBJ2-7, is DGGITQSPKYLFRKEGQNVTLSCEQNLNHDAMYWYRQDPGQGLRLIYYSQIVNDFQKGDIAEGYSVSREKKESFPLTVTSAQKNPTAFYLCASSIAFSGIPYEQYFGPGTRLTVT.

The chain is built from TRBV9 and TRBJ1-2; tentative D call: TRBD1 (5 bases). The ends were cut back, 4 bases at V and 6 bases at J, with 13 bases in the middle. Looked up from germline, CDR1 is SGDLS and CDR2 is YYNGEE. The CDR3 runs 13 residues. Here the CDR3 reads CASSPDGHNGYTF. The DNA of the CDR3 is TGTGCCAGCAGCCCCGACGGACACAATGGCTACACCTTC.

The chain is built from TRBV6-1 and TRBJ1-2; 9 positions agree with TRBD1. Losses at the gene ends were 7 bases for V and 8 bases for J; bases not matched to a gene: 5. The CDR3 consists of 12 residues. Germline CDR1 reads MNHNS; CDR2 reads SASEGT. CDR3 nucleotide sequence: TGTGCCAGCACAAGGGACAGGGAGGGCTACACCTTC. It codes for CASTRDREGYTF.

The J gene is TRBJ2-2, the V gene TRBV6-4; TRBD1 might be the D (7 bases). The V gene's germline CDR1 is MRHNA and CDR2 SNTAGT. This CDR3 region has 19 residues. The V end was cut by 4 bases, the J end by 3 bases, with 24 bases between. CDR3 sequence (DNA): TGTGCCAGCAGTGGAACCCCCAGGGGGGCTAGAGAGTACACCGGGGAGCTGTTTTTT. Protein sequence: CASSGTPRGAREYTGELFF.

This rearrangement joins TRBV27 to TRBJ1-2; 9 positions match TRBD1. The ends lost 5 bases at V and 7 bases at J; junction bases unmatched: 11. Germline V gene sequence: CDR1 MNHEY, CDR2 SMNVEV (reference sequence). The CDR3 spans 15 residues. The CDR3 bases are TGTGCCAGCAGTCTCAATACAGGGGGCCATCCTGGCTACACCTTC. Translation gives CASSLNTGGHPGYTF.

V is TRBV5-4 and J is TRBJ1-5; tentative D call: TRBD1 (6 bases). The CDR3 extends over 19 amino acids. Looked up from germline, CDR1 is SGHNT and CDR2 is YYREEE (reference sequence). Trimming took off 4 bases at V and 0 bases at J, with 23 bases between the two ends. CDR3 sequence: CASSQQPDDRSHSNQPQHF. The CDR3 bases are TGTGCCAGCAGCCAACAGCCGGATGACAGGAGCCATAGCAATCAGCCCCAGCATTTT.

This chain links TRBV5-4 with TRBJ1-3; 7 positions match TRBD1. The germline CDR1 and CDR2 sequences are SGHNT and YYREEE (reference sequence). The J segment lost 0 bases and the V segment lost 10 bases, leaving 7 bases of the junction unmatched. The CDR3 length is 14 residues. CDR3 protein: CASTGDPSGNTIYF. The CDR3 bases are TGTGCCTCCACAGGGGACCCCTCTGGAAACACCATATATTTT.

The chain has TRBV10-3 and TRBJ2-7; 9 bases fit TRBD1. CDR3 length: 13 amino acids. Germline loops: CDR1 ENHRY, CDR2 SYGVKD. V was clipped by 9 bases and J by 6 bases; unmatched bases: 9. The CDR3 loop is CAMSRTGEGEQYF. In nucleotides, the CDR3 is TGTGCCATGAGCCGGACAGGGGAGGGCGAGCAGTACTTC.

This clone appeared once. The chain employs TRBV6-6 and TRBJ1-3, with 7 bases that match TRBD1. The CDR3 runs 15 residues. Germline values: CDR1 MNHNY, CDR2 SVGAGI (reference sequence). V shed 4 bases, J shed 0 bases, and the junction held 3 bases outside the gene matches. CDR3 DNA sequence: TGTGCCAGCAGTTCGGGACAGTCCTCTGGAAACACCATATATTTT. This codes for CASSSGQSSGNTIYF.

The chain carries TRBV5-1 and TRBJ1-1; 7 nucleotides match TRBD1. Trimming cost V 4 bases and J 12 bases; bases outside gene matches: 12. CDR3 length: 13 amino acids. Germline CDR1 SGHRS, CDR2 YFSETQ. The DNA for the CDR3 is TGCGCCAGCAGCGACGGTGGTGCAGGGGGATCTTTCTTT. Translating gives CASSDGGAGGSFF.

The genes are TRBV6-1 and TRBJ1-2; the match to TRBD1 covers 9 bases. V shed 4 bases, J shed 6 bases, and the junction held 6 bases outside the gene matches. The CDR3 sequence is 14 residues long. Germline V lookup: CDR1 MNHNS, CDR2 SASEGT. In DNA, the CDR3 is TGTGCCAGCAGTGCCGACAGGGGGATTCATGGCTACACCTTC. It yields the protein CASSADRGIHGYTF.

This chain connects TRBV30 to TRBJ1-5; TRBD1 agrees at 7 bases. Germline V gene sequence: CDR1 GTSNPN, CDR2 SVGIG (reference sequence). The V and J ends lost 5 bases and 4 bases, in that order; junction bases with no gene match: 8. The CDR3 has 14 residues. The CDR3 sequence is CAWPPGQKNQPQHF. Written as DNA, the CDR3 is TGTGCCTGGCCACCGGGACAGAAGAATCAGCCCCAGCATTTT.

V gene TRBV5-1 combines with J gene TRBJ2-3; D might be TRBD2 (6 bases). CDR3 length: 15 residues. Trimming took off 2 bases at V and 0 bases at J, with 10 bases between the two ends. The germline V gene has CDR1 SGHRS and CDR2 YFSETQ. This chain's CDR3 is CASSFTGTSTDTQYF. The DNA for the CDR3 is TGCGCCAGCAGCTTCACCGGGACTAGCACAGATACGCAGTATTTT.

This sequence joins TRBV6-6 and TRBJ1-2, with a weak D call TRBD1 (6 bases). The CDR3 contains 15 residues. Trimming pared 0 bases from V and 7 bases from J, leaving 15 bases between. CDR1 MNHNY and CDR2 SVGAGI come from the germline V gene (reference sequence). As DNA, the CDR3 is TGTGCCAGCAGTTACTCCGATGGGGGCGGCGGTGGCTACACCTTC. Its translation: CASSYSDGGGGGYTF.

This rearrangement joins TRBV27 to TRBJ2-5, with D unclear. The DNA end is a closer match to TRBJ2-7, so the J assignment may be wrong. Germline V gene data show CDR1 as MNHEY and CDR2 as SMNVEV (reference sequence). The CDR3 extends over 17 amino acids. The CDR3 protein is CASSTPRYSAPSYEQYF. The CDR3 DNA is TGTGCCAGCAGTACCCCCCGTTATAGTGCGCCTTCCTACGAGCAGTACTTC.

This chain uses TRBV6-1 with TRBJ2-1; TRBD1 matches 8 bases. The J segment lost 3 bases and the V segment lost 5 bases, leaving 6 bases of the junction unmatched. This CDR3 has 15 residues. Germline CDR1 MNHNS, CDR2 SASEGT. The CDR3 protein is CASSPTGGNYNEQFF. In nucleotides, the CDR3 is TGTGCCAGCAGTCCCACAGGGGGTAACTACAATGAGCAGTTCTTC.

This clone appeared a few times. In DNA, the CDR3 is TGTGCCAGCAGTTACCAAAAGCCACCGAGCAATCAGCCCCAGCATTTT. Its translation: CASSYQKPPSNQPQHF. This chain links TRBV6-5 with TRBJ1-5; D gene uncertain. This CDR3 has 16 amino acids. V dropped 2 bases and J dropped 1 base, with 12 bases sitting between them. Germline assignment: CDR1 MNHEY and CDR2 SVGAGI.

J is TRBJ1-5 and V is TRBV6-1; D remains unclear. CDR3 size: 12 residues. Between the trimmed V and J ends, which lost 3 bases and 3 bases, there was a span of 3 bases. The germline gives CDR1 MNHNS, CDR2 SASEGT. DNA of the CDR3: TGTGCCAGCAGTGACTACAATCAGCCCCAGCATTTT. Protein: CASSDYNQPQHF.

This chain uses TRBV30 with TRBJ2-3; maybe TRBD2 (6 bases). The CDR3 totals 13 residues. The V gene lost 4 bases and the J gene lost 1 base, with 9 bases spanning the gap. Germline V gene data show CDR1 as GTSNPN and CDR2 as SVGIG (reference sequence). CDR3 region: CAWTGAGTDTQYF. For the CDR3, the DNA is TGTGCCTGGACGGGAGCAGGCACAGATACGCAGTATTTT.

The chain joins TRBV5-8 to TRBJ1-4; 8 bases agree with TRBD1. Trimming cost V 5 bases and J 5 bases; bases outside gene matches: 5. Germline loops: CDR1 SGHTS, CDR2 YDEGEE. CDR3 length: 14 amino acids. CDR3 DNA sequence: TGTGCCAGCAGGCGAGGACAGGGCAATGAAAAACTGTTTTTT. As protein: CASRRGQGNEKLFF.

The rearrangement uses TRBV30 and TRBJ2-7, with D perhaps matching TRBD1 (5 bases). Trimming took 8 bases from V and 0 from J, leaving 14 bases between them. CDR1 and CDR2 (germline): GTSNPN, SVGIG (reference sequence). This CDR3 is 13 amino acids long. In DNA form, the CDR3 reads TGTGCCGGAAAAAACAGGTTCTCCTACGAGCAGTACTTC. As protein: CAGKNRFSYEQYF.

This clone was seen just once. This chain joins TRBV12-5 and TRBJ1-1, with D uncertain. Germline assignment: CDR1 LGHNT and CDR2 FRNRAP. The CDR3 is 16 amino acids. Trimming shortened V by 7 bases and J by 2 bases, and 20 bases separated the two germline ends. In DNA, the CDR3 is TGTGCTAGTGCCTTACCAACGGGAGTTATTAACACTGAAGCTTTCTTT. This codes for CASALPTGVINTEAFF.